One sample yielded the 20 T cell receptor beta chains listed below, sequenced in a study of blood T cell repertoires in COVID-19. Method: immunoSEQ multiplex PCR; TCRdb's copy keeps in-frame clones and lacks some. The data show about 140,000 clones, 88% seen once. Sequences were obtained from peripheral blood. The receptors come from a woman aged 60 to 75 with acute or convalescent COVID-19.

As DNA, the CDR3 is TGTGCCAGCAGTTCCACAGGGAACTCTGGGGCCAACGTCCTGACTTTC. This gives the protein CASSSTGNSGANVLTF. The chain uses TRBV28 and TRBJ2-6; maybe TRBD1 (6 bases). The CDR3 consists of 16 residues. Germline V gene lookup returns CDR1 MDHEN and CDR2 SYDVKM. V was clipped by 4 bases and J by 0 bases, with 10 bases between them.

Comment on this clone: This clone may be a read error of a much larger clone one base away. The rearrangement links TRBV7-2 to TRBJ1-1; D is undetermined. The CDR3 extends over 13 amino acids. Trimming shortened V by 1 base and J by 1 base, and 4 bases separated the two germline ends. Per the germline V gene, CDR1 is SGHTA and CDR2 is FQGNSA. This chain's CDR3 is CASSLGRNTEAFF. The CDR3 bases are TGTGCCAGCAGCTTAGGCAGGAACACTGAAGCTTTCTTT. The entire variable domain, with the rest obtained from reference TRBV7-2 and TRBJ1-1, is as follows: GAGVSQSPSNKVTEKGKDVELRCDPISGHTALYWYRQSLGQGLEFLIYFQGNSAPDKSGLPSDRFSAERTGGSVSTLTIQRTQQEDSAVYLCASSLGRNTEAFFGQGTRLTVV.

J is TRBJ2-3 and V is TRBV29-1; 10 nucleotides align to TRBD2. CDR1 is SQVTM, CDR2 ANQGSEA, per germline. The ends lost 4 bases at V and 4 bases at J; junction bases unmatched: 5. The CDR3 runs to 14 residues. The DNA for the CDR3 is TGCAGCGTTGTACTAGCGGGGAGTGCAGATACGCAGTATTTT. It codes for CSVVLAGSADTQYF.

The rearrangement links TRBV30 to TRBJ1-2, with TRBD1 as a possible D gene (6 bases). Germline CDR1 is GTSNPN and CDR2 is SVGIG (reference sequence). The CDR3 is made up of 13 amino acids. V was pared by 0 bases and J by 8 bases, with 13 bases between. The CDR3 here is CAWSVGGARGYTF. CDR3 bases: TGTGCCTGGAGTGTAGGGGGGGCTAGGGGCTACACCTTC.

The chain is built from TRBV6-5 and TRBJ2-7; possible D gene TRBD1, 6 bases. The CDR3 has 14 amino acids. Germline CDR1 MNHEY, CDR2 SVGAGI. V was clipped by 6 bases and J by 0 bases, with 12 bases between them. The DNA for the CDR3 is TGTGCCAGCAGCCTGAGACAGGTCTCCTACGAGCAGTACTTC. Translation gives CASSLRQVSYEQYF.

The CDR3 nucleotides are TGTGCCATCAGGACAGGAGCCTCCTACGAGCAGTACTTC. The encoded protein is CAIRTGASYEQYF. The chain joins TRBV10-3 to TRBJ2-7; D is perhaps TRBD1 (6 bases). CDR1 is ENHRY and CDR2 is SYGVKD in the germline V gene. V was cut by 6 bases and J by 0 bases, with 9 bases left in between. The CDR3 runs to 13 residues.

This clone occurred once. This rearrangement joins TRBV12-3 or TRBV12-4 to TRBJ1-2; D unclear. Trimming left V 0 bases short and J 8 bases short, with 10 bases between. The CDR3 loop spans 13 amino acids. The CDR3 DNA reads TGTGCCAGCAGTTTAGCAACTCCTGAAGGCTACACCTTC. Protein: CASSLATPEGYTF.

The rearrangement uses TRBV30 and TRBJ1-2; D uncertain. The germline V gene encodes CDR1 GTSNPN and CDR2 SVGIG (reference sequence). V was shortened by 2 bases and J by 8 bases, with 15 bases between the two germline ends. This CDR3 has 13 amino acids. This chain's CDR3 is CAWSFLTTEGYTF. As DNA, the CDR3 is TGTGCCTGGAGTTTCCTGACCACGGAGGGCTACACCTTC.

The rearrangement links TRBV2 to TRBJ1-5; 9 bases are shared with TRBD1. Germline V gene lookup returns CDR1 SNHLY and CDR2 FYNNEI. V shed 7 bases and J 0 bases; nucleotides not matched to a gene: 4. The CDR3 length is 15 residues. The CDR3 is CASTRTGDSNQPQHF. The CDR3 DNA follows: TGTGCCAGCACCAGGACAGGGGATAGCAATCAGCCCCAGCATTTT.

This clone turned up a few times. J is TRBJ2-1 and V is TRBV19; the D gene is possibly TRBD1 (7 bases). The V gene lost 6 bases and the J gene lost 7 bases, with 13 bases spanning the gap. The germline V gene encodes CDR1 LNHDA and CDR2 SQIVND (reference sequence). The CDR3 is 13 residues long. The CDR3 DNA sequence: TGTGCCAGTAGGTGGGCAGGGGGGAATGAGCAGTTCTTC. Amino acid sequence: CASRWAGGNEQFF.

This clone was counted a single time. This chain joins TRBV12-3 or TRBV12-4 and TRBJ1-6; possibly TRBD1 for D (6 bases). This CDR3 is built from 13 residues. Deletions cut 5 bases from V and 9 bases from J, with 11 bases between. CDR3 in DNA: TGTGCCAGCAGTCCATACAGGGTTTCACCCCTCCACTTT. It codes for CASSPYRVSPLHF.

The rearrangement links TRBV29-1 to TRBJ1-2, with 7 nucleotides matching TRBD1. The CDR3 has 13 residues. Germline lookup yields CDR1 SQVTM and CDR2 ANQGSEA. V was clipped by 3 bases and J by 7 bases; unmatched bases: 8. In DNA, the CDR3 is TGCAGCGTTGATGCAGACAGGGTCCCTGGCTACACCTTC. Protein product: CSVDADRVPGYTF.

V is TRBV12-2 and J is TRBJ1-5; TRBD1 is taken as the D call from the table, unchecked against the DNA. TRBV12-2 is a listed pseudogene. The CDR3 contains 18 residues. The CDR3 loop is CASRLVGRVNYSNQPQHF. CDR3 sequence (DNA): TGTGCAAGTCGCTTAGTGGGCAGGGTGAATTATAGCAATCAGCCCCAGCATTTT.

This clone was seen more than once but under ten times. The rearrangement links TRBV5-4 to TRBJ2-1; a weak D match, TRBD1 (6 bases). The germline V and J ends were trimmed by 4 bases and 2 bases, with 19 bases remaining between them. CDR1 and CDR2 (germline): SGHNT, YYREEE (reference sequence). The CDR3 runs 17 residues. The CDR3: CASSQGWQSWTYNEQFF. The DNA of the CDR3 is TGTGCCAGCAGCCAGGGGTGGCAGTCCTGGACCTACAATGAGCAGTTCTTC.

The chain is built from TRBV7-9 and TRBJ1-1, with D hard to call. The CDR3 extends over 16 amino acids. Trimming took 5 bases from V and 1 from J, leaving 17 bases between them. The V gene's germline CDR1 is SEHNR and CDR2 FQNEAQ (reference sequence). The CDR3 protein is CASSPLQGLGNTEAFF. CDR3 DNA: TGTGCCAGCAGCCCCTTACAAGGACTGGGGAACACTGAAGCTTTCTTT.

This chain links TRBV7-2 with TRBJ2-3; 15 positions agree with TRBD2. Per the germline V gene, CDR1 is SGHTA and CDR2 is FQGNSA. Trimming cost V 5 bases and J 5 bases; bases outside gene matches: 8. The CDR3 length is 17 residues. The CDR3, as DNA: TGTGCCAGCAGCCCCAGGACTAGCGGGGGGGCCATAGATACGCAGTATTTT. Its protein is CASSPRTSGGAIDTQYF.

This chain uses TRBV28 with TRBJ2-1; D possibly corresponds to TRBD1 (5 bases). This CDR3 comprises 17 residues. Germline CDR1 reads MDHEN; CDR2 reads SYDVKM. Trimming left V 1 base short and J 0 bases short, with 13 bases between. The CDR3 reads CASSLLTGPSSYNEQFF. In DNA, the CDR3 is TGTGCCAGCAGTTTATTAACAGGTCCGAGCTCCTACAATGAGCAGTTCTTC.

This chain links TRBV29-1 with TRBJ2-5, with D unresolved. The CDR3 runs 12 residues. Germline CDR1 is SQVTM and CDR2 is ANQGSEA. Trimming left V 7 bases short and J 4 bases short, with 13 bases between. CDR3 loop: CSGLRMGETQYF. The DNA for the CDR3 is TGCAGCGGACTTCGAATGGGAGAGACCCAGTACTTC.

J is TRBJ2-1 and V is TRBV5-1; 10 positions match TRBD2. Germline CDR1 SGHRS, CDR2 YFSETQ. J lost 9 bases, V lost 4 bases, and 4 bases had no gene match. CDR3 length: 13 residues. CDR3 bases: TGCGCCAGCAGCCTACGGACTAGCGGTGAGCAGTTCTTC. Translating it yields CASSLRTSGEQFF.

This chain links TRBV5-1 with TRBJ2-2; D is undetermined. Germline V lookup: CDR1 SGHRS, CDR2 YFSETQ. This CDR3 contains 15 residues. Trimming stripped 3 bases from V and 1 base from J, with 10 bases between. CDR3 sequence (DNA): TGCGCCAGCAGCTCGGAGCACCTGAACACCGGGGAGCTGTTTTTT. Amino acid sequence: CASSSEHLNTGELFF.